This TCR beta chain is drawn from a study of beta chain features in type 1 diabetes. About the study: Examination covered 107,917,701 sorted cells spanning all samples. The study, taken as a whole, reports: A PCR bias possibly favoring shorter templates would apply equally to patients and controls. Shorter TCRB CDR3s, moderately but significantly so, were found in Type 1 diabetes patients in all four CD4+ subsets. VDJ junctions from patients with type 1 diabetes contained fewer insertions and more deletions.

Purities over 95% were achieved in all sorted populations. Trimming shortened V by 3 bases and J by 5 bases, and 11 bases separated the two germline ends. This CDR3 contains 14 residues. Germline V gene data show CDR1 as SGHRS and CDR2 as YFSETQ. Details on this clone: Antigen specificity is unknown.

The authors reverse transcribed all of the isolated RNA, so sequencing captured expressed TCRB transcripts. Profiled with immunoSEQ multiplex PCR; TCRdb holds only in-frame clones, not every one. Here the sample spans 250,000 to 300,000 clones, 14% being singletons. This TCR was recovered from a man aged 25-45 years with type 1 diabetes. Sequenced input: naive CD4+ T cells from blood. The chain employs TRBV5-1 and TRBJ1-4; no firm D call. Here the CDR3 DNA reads TGCGCCAGCAGCTCCGGGAGAAGAAATGAAAAACTGTTTTTT. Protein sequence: CASSSGRRNEKLFF.